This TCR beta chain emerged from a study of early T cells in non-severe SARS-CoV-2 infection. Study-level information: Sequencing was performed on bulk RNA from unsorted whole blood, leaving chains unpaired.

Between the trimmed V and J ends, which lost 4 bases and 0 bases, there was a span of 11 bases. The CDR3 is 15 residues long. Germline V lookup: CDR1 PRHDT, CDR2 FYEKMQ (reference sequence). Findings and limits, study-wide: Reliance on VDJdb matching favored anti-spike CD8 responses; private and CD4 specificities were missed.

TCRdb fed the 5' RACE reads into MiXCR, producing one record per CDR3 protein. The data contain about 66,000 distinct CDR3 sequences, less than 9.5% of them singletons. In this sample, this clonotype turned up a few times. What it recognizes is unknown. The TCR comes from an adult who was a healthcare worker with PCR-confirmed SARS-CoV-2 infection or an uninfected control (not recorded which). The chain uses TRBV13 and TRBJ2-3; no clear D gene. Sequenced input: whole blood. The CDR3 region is CASSSRSVSTDTQYF. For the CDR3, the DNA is TGTGCCAGCAGCTCTCGGAGCGTGAGCACAGATACGCAGTATTTT.